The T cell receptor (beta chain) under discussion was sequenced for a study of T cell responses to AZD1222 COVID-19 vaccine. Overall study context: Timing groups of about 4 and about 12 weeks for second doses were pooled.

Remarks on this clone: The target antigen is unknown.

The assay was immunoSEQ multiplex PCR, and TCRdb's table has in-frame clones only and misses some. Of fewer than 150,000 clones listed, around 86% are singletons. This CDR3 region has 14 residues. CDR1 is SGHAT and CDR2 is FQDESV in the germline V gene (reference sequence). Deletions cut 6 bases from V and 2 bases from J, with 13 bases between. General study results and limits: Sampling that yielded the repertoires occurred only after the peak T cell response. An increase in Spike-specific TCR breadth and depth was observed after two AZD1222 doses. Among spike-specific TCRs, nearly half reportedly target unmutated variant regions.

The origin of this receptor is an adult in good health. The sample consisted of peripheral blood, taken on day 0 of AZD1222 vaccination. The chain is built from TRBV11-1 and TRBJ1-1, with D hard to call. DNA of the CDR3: TGTGCCAGCAGGAGAGGATTAGGAAACACTGAAGCTTTCTTT. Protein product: CASRRGLGNTEAFF.